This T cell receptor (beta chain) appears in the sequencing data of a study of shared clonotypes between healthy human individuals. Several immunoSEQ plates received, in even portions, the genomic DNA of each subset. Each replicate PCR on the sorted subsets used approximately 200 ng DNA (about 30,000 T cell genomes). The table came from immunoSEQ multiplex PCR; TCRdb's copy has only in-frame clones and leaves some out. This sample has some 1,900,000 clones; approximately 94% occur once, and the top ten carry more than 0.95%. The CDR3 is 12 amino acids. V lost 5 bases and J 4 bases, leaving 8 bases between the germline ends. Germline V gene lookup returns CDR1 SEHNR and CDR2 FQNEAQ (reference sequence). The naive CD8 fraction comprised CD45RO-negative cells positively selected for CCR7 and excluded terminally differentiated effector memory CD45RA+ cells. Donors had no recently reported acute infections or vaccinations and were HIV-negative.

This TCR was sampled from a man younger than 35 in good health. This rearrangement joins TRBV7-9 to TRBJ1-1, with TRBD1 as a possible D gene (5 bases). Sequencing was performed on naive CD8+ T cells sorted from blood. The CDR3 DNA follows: TGTGCCAGCAGCGCAGGGCTCACTGAAGCTTTCTTT. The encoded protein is CASSAGLTEAFF.